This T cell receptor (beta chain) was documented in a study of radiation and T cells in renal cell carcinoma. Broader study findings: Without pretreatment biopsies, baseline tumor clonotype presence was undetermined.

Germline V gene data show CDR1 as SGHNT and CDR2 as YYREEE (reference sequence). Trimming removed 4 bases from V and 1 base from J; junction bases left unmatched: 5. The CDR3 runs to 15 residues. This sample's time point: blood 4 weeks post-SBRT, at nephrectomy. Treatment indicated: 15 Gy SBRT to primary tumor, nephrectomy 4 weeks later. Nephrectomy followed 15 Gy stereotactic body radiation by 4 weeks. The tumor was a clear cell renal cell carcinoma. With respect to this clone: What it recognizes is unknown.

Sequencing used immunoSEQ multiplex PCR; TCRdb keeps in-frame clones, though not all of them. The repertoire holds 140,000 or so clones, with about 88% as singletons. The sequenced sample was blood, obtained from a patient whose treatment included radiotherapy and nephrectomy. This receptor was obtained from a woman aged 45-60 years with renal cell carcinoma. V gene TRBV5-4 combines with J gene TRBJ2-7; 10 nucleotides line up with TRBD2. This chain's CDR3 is CASSERTSGSYEQYF. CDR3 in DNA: TGTGCCAGCAGCGAGAGGACTAGCGGATCCTACGAGCAGTACTTC.